These T cell receptor beta chains were read from a single sample in a study of shared clonotypes between healthy human individuals. Data came from immunoSEQ multiplex PCR; TCRdb stores just in-frame clones and leaves some out. Here the sample spans around 510,000 clones, about 80% being singletons. The sample taken for sequencing was PBMCs. The receptors shown here come from a woman in her thirties or forties in good health. Some clones in this sample may be carry-over from other donors' samples. CDR3s leave out the opening cysteine and the closing phenylalanine or tryptophan. Fields, in order: J gene, CDR3 length, V gene, D gene, CDR3 protein. The D gene is left open where the match is weak.

j_call: TRBJ2-7
cdr3_length: 8
v_call: TRBV30
d_call: NA
cdr3_aa: ASGSYEQY

j_call: TRBJ1-1
cdr3_length: 12
v_call: TRBV5-1
d_call: NA
cdr3_aa: ASSFGQPNTEAF

j_call: TRBJ1-4
cdr3_length: 14
v_call: TRBV5-8
d_call: NA
cdr3_aa: ASSLAGGFANEKLF

j_call: TRBJ2-2
cdr3_length: 13
v_call: TRBV10-3
d_call: NA
cdr3_aa: AISSKDGGNGELF

j_call: TRBJ1-1
cdr3_length: 13
v_call: TRBV19
d_call: NA
cdr3_aa: ASSIPESMNTEAF

j_call: TRBJ1-1
cdr3_length: 10
v_call: TRBV21-1
d_call: NA
cdr3_aa: ASTLEGTEAF

j_call: TRBJ1-6
cdr3_length: 14
v_call: TRBV10-2
d_call: NA
cdr3_aa: ASSESPSWGSSPLH

j_call: TRBJ2-1
cdr3_length: 9
v_call: TRBV10-3
d_call: NA
cdr3_aa: AIGGGNEQF

j_call: TRBJ2-1
cdr3_length: 13
v_call: TRBV28
d_call: TRBD2
cdr3_aa: ASSSGTSGRNEQF

j_call: TRBJ2-7
cdr3_length: 13
v_call: TRBV11-2
d_call: NA
cdr3_aa: ASSFRGTVIHEQY

j_call: TRBJ2-3
cdr3_length: 9
v_call: TRBV30
d_call: NA
cdr3_aa: AWSVTDTQY

j_call: TRBJ1-2
cdr3_length: 11
v_call: TRBV5-4
d_call: TRBD1
cdr3_aa: ASSFQGVYGYT

j_call: TRBJ1-1
cdr3_length: 13
v_call: TRBV11-2
d_call: NA
cdr3_aa: ASSLDPARGIEAF

j_call: TRBJ1-1
cdr3_length: 10
v_call: TRBV28
d_call: NA
cdr3_aa: ASSSRVTEAF

j_call: TRBJ1-1
cdr3_length: 10
v_call: TRBV29-1
d_call: TRBD1
cdr3_aa: SVGHQGAEAF

j_call: TRBJ2-5
cdr3_length: 12
v_call: TRBV9
d_call: NA
cdr3_aa: ASSVSGVRETQY

j_call: TRBJ1-2
cdr3_length: 14
v_call: TRBV5-1
d_call: NA
cdr3_aa: ASSSHTSGFGYGYT

j_call: TRBJ2-1
cdr3_length: 12
v_call: TRBV30
d_call: TRBD2
cdr3_aa: AWSVQREVDEQF

j_call: TRBJ2-1
cdr3_length: 16
v_call: TRBV11-2
d_call: TRBD2
cdr3_aa: ASSLDAEGLAGLHEQF

j_call: TRBJ2-3
cdr3_length: 15
v_call: TRBV29-1
d_call: NA
cdr3_aa: SVEDQFSGVNTDTQY

j_call: TRBJ2-7
cdr3_length: 8
v_call: TRBV6-1
d_call: NA
cdr3_aa: ASSYGPLN

j_call: TRBJ2-7
cdr3_length: 12
v_call: TRBV6-5
d_call: TRBD1
cdr3_aa: ASSYGGTGGKQY

j_call: TRBJ2-2
cdr3_length: 11
v_call: TRBV7-3
d_call: NA
cdr3_aa: ASSAVAPGELF

j_call: TRBJ2-5
cdr3_length: 12
v_call: TRBV5-5
d_call: NA
cdr3_aa: ASSLRGQGETQY

j_call: TRBJ2-7
cdr3_length: 7
v_call: TRBV12-5
d_call: NA
cdr3_aa: ATWRGAR

j_call: TRBJ1-2
cdr3_length: 14
v_call: TRBV4-1
d_call: NA
cdr3_aa: ASSQEGGDSARGYT

j_call: TRBJ1-2
cdr3_length: 12
v_call: TRBV7-2
d_call: NA
cdr3_aa: ASSLAGTNYGYT

j_call: TRBJ2-2
cdr3_length: 15
v_call: TRBV5-1
d_call: TRBD2
cdr3_aa: ASSLASGSFGTGELF

j_call: TRBJ2-7
cdr3_length: 12
v_call: TRBV5-6
d_call: TRBD2
cdr3_aa: ASSLGAGVYEQY

j_call: TRBJ2-5
cdr3_length: 12
v_call: TRBV28
d_call: TRBD2
cdr3_aa: ASSGASGVETQY

j_call: TRBJ2-7
cdr3_length: 12
v_call: TRBV7-2
d_call: NA
cdr3_aa: ASSPRTDSYEQY

j_call: TRBJ2-1
cdr3_length: 12
v_call: TRBV18
d_call: NA
cdr3_aa: ASSPVVGGVEQF

j_call: TRBJ2-1
cdr3_length: 15
v_call: TRBV19
d_call: NA
cdr3_aa: ASSIIGSGSSYNEQF

j_call: TRBJ1-1
cdr3_length: 12
v_call: TRBV6-5
d_call: TRBD1
cdr3_aa: ASSRDREATEAF

j_call: TRBJ2-5
cdr3_length: 12
v_call: TRBV11-1
d_call: NA
cdr3_aa: ASTQGVGGETQY

j_call: TRBJ2-7
cdr3_length: 11
v_call: TRBV5-1
d_call: NA
cdr3_aa: ASMETGSYEQY

j_call: TRBJ2-2
cdr3_length: 13
v_call: TRBV5-1
d_call: NA
cdr3_aa: ASSLFLKNTGELF

j_call: TRBJ2-1
cdr3_length: 14
v_call: TRBV27
d_call: TRBD2
cdr3_aa: ASSFRTSGLFDEQF

j_call: TRBJ2-7
cdr3_length: 15
v_call: TRBV4-1
d_call: TRBD1
cdr3_aa: ASSPTPLDRATYEQY

j_call: TRBJ2-7
cdr3_length: 12
v_call: TRBV6-5
d_call: NA
cdr3_aa: ASSYRDDSYEQY

j_call: TRBJ1-2
cdr3_length: 12
v_call: TRBV7-3
d_call: NA
cdr3_aa: ASSPFASNYGYT

j_call: TRBJ2-2
cdr3_length: 13
v_call: TRBV7-2
d_call: TRBD1
cdr3_aa: ASSSGGLDTGELF

j_call: TRBJ2-7
cdr3_length: 11
v_call: TRBV2
d_call: NA
cdr3_aa: ASSEAGGSEQY

j_call: TRBJ2-1
cdr3_length: 10
v_call: TRBV6-1
d_call: NA
cdr3_aa: ALARTYNEQF

j_call: TRBJ2-7
cdr3_length: 16
v_call: TRBV7-6
d_call: TRBD2
cdr3_aa: APPRGLAGVGLDYEQY

j_call: TRBJ1-2
cdr3_length: 12
v_call: TRBV5-1
d_call: NA
cdr3_aa: ASSSGGESYGYT

j_call: TRBJ2-1
cdr3_length: 13
v_call: TRBV9
d_call: TRBD2
cdr3_aa: ASSVVEREEFEQF

j_call: TRBJ2-1
cdr3_length: 11
v_call: TRBV6-1
d_call: NA
cdr3_aa: ATARAGTNEQF

j_call: TRBJ2-6
cdr3_length: 13
v_call: TRBV5-5
d_call: NA
cdr3_aa: ASSQTGTGANVLT

j_call: TRBJ1-1
cdr3_length: 14
v_call: TRBV7-9
d_call: TRBD1
cdr3_aa: ASSLILGQGWTEAF

j_call: TRBJ1-5
cdr3_length: 13
v_call: TRBV5-1
d_call: TRBD1
cdr3_aa: ASSLEGDSHQPQH

j_call: TRBJ2-1
cdr3_length: 16
v_call: TRBV2
d_call: NA
cdr3_aa: ASPVPAQLARLRREQF

j_call: TRBJ1-2
cdr3_length: 13
v_call: TRBV7-9
d_call: TRBD1
cdr3_aa: ASSTRQGAVGGYT

j_call: TRBJ2-5
cdr3_length: 12
v_call: TRBV5-1
d_call: NA
cdr3_aa: ASSLAGNRETQY

j_call: TRBJ2-1
cdr3_length: 13
v_call: TRBV7-2
d_call: NA
cdr3_aa: ASSLDRDHYNEQF

j_call: TRBJ2-2
cdr3_length: 11
v_call: TRBV30
d_call: NA
cdr3_aa: AWSVGVTGELF

j_call: NA
cdr3_length: 11
v_call: TRBV27
d_call: NA
cdr3_aa: ASSFVGPYEQY

j_call: TRBJ2-7
cdr3_length: 14
v_call: TRBV28
d_call: NA
cdr3_aa: ASSPGPGAGSYEQY